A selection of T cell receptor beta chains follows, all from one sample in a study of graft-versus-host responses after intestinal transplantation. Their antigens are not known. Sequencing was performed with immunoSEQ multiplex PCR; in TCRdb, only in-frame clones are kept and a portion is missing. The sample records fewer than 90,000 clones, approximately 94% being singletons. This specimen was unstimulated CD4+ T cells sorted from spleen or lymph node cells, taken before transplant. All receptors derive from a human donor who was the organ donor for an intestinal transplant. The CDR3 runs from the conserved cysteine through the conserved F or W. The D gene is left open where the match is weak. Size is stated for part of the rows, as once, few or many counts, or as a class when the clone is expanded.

CDR3aa: CASSFHSNQPQHF
CDR3nt: TGTGCCAGCAGCTTTCACAGCAATCAGCCCCAGCATTTT
abundance: -
j_gene: TRBJ1-5
d_gene: -
v_gene: TRBV7-2

CDR3aa: CASSLGGSPLHF
CDR3nt: TGTGCCAGCAGCTTAGGAGGTTCACCCCTCCACTTT
abundance: -
j_gene: TRBJ1-6
d_gene: -
v_gene: TRBV16

CDR3aa: CVSSVTERGNTGELFF
CDR3nt: TGCGTCAGCAGCGTTACTGAGCGGGGGAACACCGGGGAGCTGTTTTTT
abundance: -
j_gene: TRBJ2-2
d_gene: TRBD2
v_gene: TRBV5-1

CDR3aa: CASSLSSYEQYF
CDR3nt: TGTGCCAGCAGCTTGAGCTCCTACGAGCAGTACTTC
abundance: -
j_gene: TRBJ2-7
d_gene: -
v_gene: TRBV7-2

CDR3aa: CASSPGTSGNTIYF
CDR3nt: TGTGCCAGCAGCCCCGGGACAAGTGGAAACACCATATATTTT
abundance: -
j_gene: TRBJ1-3
d_gene: -
v_gene: TRBV7-9

CDR3aa: CAWSVSGNEQFF
CDR3nt: TGTGCCTGGAGTGTAAGTGGAAATGAGCAGTTCTTC
abundance: -
j_gene: TRBJ2-1
d_gene: -
v_gene: TRBV30

CDR3aa: CASSEAFGGGQETQYF
CDR3nt: TGTGCCAGCAGTGAAGCGTTTGGAGGAGGACAAGAGACCCAGTACTTC
abundance: -
j_gene: TRBJ2-5
d_gene: -
v_gene: TRBV6-1

CDR3aa: CASSSVASGDYEQYF
CDR3nt: TGTGCCAGCAGTTCTGTAGCTAGCGGGGACTACGAGCAGTACTTC
abundance: -
j_gene: TRBJ2-7
d_gene: TRBD2
v_gene: TRBV6-1

CDR3aa: CASSLSDGPYEQYF
CDR3nt: TGTGCCAGCAGTTTATCGGACGGTCCCTACGAGCAGTACTTC
abundance: -
j_gene: TRBJ2-7
d_gene: -
v_gene: TRBV28

CDR3aa: CASSYGGWAEAFF
CDR3nt: TGTGCCAGCAGTTACGGAGGGTGGGCTGAAGCTTTCTTT
abundance: -
j_gene: TRBJ1-1
d_gene: -
v_gene: TRBV6-5

CDR3aa: CASSRTWETQYF
CDR3nt: TGTGCCAGCAGTAGAACCTGGGAGACCCAGTACTTC
abundance: -
j_gene: TRBJ2-5
d_gene: -
v_gene: TRBV2

CDR3aa: CSVRDRLNTIYF
CDR3nt: TGCAGCGTCCGGGACAGGCTAAACACCATATATTTT
abundance: -
j_gene: TRBJ1-3
d_gene: TRBD1
v_gene: TRBV29-1

CDR3aa: CASRSGGLADTQYF
CDR3nt: TGCGCCAGCAGGAGCGGGGGGCTGGCAGATACGCAGTATTTT
abundance: -
j_gene: TRBJ2-3
d_gene: TRBD2
v_gene: TRBV5-1

CDR3aa: CASSFTPGREAFF
CDR3nt: TGTGCCAGCAGTTTTACCCCCGGCCGTGAAGCTTTCTTT
abundance: -
j_gene: TRBJ1-1
d_gene: -
v_gene: TRBV28

CDR3aa: CASSLRPPTDTQYF
CDR3nt: TGTGCCAGCAGCTTACGCCCTCCCACAGATACGCAGTATTTT
abundance: once
j_gene: TRBJ2-3
d_gene: -
v_gene: TRBV11-3

CDR3aa: CASRGDFEGYTF
CDR3nt: TGTGCCAGCAGAGGAGATTTCGAGGGCTACACCTTC
abundance: few
j_gene: TRBJ1-2
d_gene: -
v_gene: TRBV2

CDR3aa: CASSLTTGPTYEQYF
CDR3nt: TGTGCCAGCAGCTTGACGACAGGGCCAACCTACGAGCAGTACTTC
abundance: -
j_gene: TRBJ2-7
d_gene: TRBD1
v_gene: TRBV5-5

CDR3aa: CASSGGTGGGEQYF
CDR3nt: TGCGCCAGCAGCGGAGGGACAGGGGGCGGCGAGCAGTACTTC
abundance: -
j_gene: TRBJ2-7
d_gene: TRBD1
v_gene: TRBV5-1

CDR3aa: CASGRTVAMNTEAFF
CDR3nt: TGTGCTAGTGGTCGGACAGTCGCAATGAACACTGAAGCTTTCTTT
abundance: -
j_gene: TRBJ1-1
d_gene: -
v_gene: TRBV12-5

CDR3aa: CASSLSRSGKNYEQYF
CDR3nt: TGCGCCAGCAGCTTGTCACGAAGCGGGAAGAACTACGAGCAGTACTTC
abundance: -
j_gene: TRBJ2-7
d_gene: TRBD2
v_gene: TRBV5-1

CDR3aa: CASSPRDRVSPLHF
CDR3nt: TGTGCCAGCAGTCCCCGGGACAGGGTTTCACCCCTCCACTTT
abundance: -
j_gene: TRBJ1-6
d_gene: TRBD1
v_gene: TRBV2

CDR3aa: CASSLGAGGPYEQYF
CDR3nt: TGTGCCAGCAGCTTAGGGGCGGGGGGCCCCTACGAGCAGTACTTC
abundance: -
j_gene: TRBJ2-7
d_gene: TRBD2
v_gene: TRBV7-3

CDR3aa: CASSFLPSTGGANYGYTF
CDR3nt: TGTGCCAGCAGCTTTCTACCGTCTACAGGGGGTGCTAACTATGGCTACACCTTC
abundance: -
j_gene: TRBJ1-2
d_gene: TRBD1
v_gene: TRBV13

CDR3aa: CASSPKGGLYNEQFF
CDR3nt: TGTGCCAGCAGCCCGAAGGGGGGGCTATACAATGAGCAGTTCTTC
abundance: -
j_gene: TRBJ2-1
d_gene: -
v_gene: TRBV7-6

CDR3aa: CASSHLGAWDSGYGYTF
CDR3nt: TGCGCCAGCAGCCACCTGGGGGCCTGGGACAGCGGCTATGGCTACACCTTC
abundance: -
j_gene: TRBJ1-2
d_gene: TRBD1
v_gene: TRBV4-3

CDR3aa: CASSLSGRYEQYF
CDR3nt: TGTGCCAGCAGTTTATCGGGCCGGTACGAGCAGTACTTC
abundance: -
j_gene: TRBJ2-7
d_gene: -
v_gene: TRBV27

CDR3aa: CASSLGLAGDSYNEQFF
CDR3nt: TGCGCCAGCAGCTTAGGACTAGCGGGGGACTCCTACAATGAGCAGTTCTTC
abundance: -
j_gene: TRBJ2-1
d_gene: TRBD2
v_gene: TRBV5-1

CDR3aa: CASSLNRGGLSPLYF
CDR3nt: TGTGCCAGCAGTTTAAACCGCGGCGGGTTGTCTCCGCTATATTTT
abundance: -
j_gene: TRBJ1-3
d_gene: -
v_gene: TRBV6-5

CDR3aa: CASSQRTGLYEQYF
CDR3nt: TGTGCCAGCAGCCAACGGACAGGACTCTACGAGCAGTACTTC
abundance: -
j_gene: TRBJ2-7
d_gene: TRBD1
v_gene: TRBV14

CDR3aa: CASSLALAGGPSSYNEQFF
CDR3nt: TGTGCCAGCAGCTTGGCACTAGCGGGGGGCCCAAGCTCCTACAATGAGCAGTTCTTC
abundance: -
j_gene: TRBJ2-1
d_gene: TRBD2
v_gene: TRBV5-4

CDR3aa: CASSIPGAVAEQYF
CDR3nt: TGTGCCAGTAGTATTCCGGGGGCGGTCGCCGAGCAGTACTTC
abundance: -
j_gene: TRBJ2-7
d_gene: -
v_gene: TRBV19

CDR3aa: CASSLRRQDNSPLHF
CDR3nt: TGTGCCAGCAGTTTAAGGAGACAGGATAATTCACCCCTCCACTTT
abundance: -
j_gene: TRBJ1-6
d_gene: -
v_gene: TRBV27

CDR3aa: CASSLGDRAAISSYNEQFF
CDR3nt: TGTGCCAGCAGCTTAGGGGACAGGGCCGCTATCAGCTCCTACAATGAGCAGTTCTTC
abundance: -
j_gene: TRBJ2-1
d_gene: TRBD1
v_gene: TRBV11-2

CDR3aa: CASSLELAAYEQYF
CDR3nt: TGTGCCAGCAGCTTGGAGCTAGCGGCCTACGAGCAGTACTTC
abundance: -
j_gene: TRBJ2-7
d_gene: TRBD2
v_gene: TRBV5-4

CDR3aa: CAVGAGGPLGELFF
CDR3nt: TGTGCCGTCGGAGCGGGGGGGCCTCTAGGGGAGCTGTTTTTT
abundance: -
j_gene: TRBJ2-2
d_gene: TRBD2
v_gene: TRBV10-3